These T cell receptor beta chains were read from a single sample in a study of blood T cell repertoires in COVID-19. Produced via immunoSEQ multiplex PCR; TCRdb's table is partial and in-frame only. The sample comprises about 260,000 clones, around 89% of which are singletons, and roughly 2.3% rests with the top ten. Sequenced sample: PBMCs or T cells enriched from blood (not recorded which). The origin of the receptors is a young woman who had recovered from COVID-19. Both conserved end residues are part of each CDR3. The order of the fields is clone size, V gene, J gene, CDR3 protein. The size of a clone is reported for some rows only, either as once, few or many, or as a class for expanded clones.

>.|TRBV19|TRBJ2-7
CASSPRDRDGEQYF
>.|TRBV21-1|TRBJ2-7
CASSSPSGESDYEQYF
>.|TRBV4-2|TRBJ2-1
CASSTRATGMGYNEQFF
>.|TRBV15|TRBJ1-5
CATSRDGKSNQPQHF
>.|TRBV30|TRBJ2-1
CAWRFSSYNEQFF
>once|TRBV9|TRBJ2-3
CASSVDGGGADTQYF
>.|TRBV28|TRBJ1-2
CASSFPHTYREQPENYGYTF
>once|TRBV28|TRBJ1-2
CAVLTGGSSGGYTF
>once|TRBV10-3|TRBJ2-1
CAISAGGGASNEQFF
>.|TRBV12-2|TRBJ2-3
CASRLARQAGVILDTQYF
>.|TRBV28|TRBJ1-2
CASSVGTGQHGYTF
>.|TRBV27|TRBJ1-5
CASSFAPGLPQHF
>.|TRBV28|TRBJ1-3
CASSPAGLAGNTIYF
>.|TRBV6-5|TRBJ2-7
CASSYSGRAYEQYF
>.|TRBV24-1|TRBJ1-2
CATSDDSNRDGYTF
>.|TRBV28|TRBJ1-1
CASSTTGGYTEAFF
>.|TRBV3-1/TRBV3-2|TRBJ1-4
CATGRQGNEKLFF
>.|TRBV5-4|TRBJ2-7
CASSNAPGGRYEQYF
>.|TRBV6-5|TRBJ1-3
CASSYLTGRNTIYF
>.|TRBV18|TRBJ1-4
CASSRSSAENEKLFF
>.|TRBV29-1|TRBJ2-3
CSVEPLAGGPNTQYF
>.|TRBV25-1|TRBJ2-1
CASSETGVLLNEQFF
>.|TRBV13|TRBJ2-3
CASRLAGPKGNTQYF
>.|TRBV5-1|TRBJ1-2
CASSLDPTGTSHNYGYTF
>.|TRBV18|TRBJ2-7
CASSLKTGHEQYF
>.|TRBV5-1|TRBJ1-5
CASSLGGFSNQPQHF
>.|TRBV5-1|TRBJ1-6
CASSLGLEGTNNSPLHF
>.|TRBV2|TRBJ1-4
CASRRQGADEKLFF
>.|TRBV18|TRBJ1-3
CASSSEDSHHF
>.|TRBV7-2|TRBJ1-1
CASRQPGGTGTEAFF
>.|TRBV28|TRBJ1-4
CASSLGGAGKLFF
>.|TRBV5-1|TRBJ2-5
CASSLGLAGGRQETQYF
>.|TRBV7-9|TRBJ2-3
CASSLGGTTDTQYF
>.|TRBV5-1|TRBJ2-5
CASSLSASGYQETQYF
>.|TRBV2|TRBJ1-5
CASSRRQGSNQPQHF
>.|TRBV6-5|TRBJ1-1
CASTSGWTANTEAFF
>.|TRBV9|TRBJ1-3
CASSFNGRSGNTIYF
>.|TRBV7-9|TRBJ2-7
CASSLAWTSGGAYEQYF
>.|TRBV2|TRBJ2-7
CASSPIYEQYF
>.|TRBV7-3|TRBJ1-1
CASSKRGGHLEAFF
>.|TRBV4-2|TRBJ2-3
CASSLATLSGGVEDTQYF
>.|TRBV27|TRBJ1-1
CASSDRGPMNTEAFF
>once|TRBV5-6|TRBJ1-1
CASSSPGTGGTEAFF
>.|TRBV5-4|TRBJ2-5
CASSSADRGETQYF
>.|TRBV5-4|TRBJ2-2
CASSRTGGTHTGELFF